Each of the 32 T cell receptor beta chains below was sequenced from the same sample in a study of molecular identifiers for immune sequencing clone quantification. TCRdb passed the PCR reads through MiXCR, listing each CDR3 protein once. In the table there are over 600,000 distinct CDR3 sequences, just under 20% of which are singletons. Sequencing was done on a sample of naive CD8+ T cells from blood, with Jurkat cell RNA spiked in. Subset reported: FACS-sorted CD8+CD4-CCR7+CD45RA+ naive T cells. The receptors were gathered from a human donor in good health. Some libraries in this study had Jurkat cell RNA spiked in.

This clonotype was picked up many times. CDR3: CAITDSARGGYEQYF. The CDR3, as DNA: TGTGCCATCACCGACAGCGCCCGAGGCGGGTACGAGCAGTACTTC. J is TRBJ2-7 and V is TRBV10-3; perhaps D is TRBD1 or TRBD2 (5 bases each). Germline V gene sequence: CDR1 ENHRY, CDR2 SYGVKD. The CDR3 is 15 residues long. V was trimmed by 7 bases and J by 4 bases, leaving 20 bases between them.

This chain's CDR3 is CASSQLIFGQGAFTGELFF. The DNA of the CDR3 is TGCGCCAGCAGCCAACTGATTTTTGGACAGGGGGCTTTTACCGGGGAGCTGTTTTTT. The chain couples TRBV4-1 to TRBJ2-2; TRBD1 matches 11 bases. Germline V gene sequence: CDR1 MGHRA, CDR2 YSYEKL. This CDR3 comprises 19 residues. Trimming removed 2 bases from V and 5 bases from J; junction bases left unmatched: 13.

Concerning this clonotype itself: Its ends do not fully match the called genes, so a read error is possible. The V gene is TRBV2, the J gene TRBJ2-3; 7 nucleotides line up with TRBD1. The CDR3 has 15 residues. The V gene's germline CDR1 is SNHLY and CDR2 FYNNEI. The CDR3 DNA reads TGTGCCAGCAGAGAAAGGACAGGTAGCACAGATACGCTGTATTTT. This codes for CASRERTGSTDTLYF.

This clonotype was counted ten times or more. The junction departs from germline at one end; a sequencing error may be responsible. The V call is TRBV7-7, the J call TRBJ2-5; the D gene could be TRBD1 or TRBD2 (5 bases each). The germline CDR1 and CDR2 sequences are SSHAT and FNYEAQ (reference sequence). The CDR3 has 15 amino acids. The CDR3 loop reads CASSPRDLGQETQYF. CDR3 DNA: TGTGCTAGCAGCCCCCGGGACCTGGGGCAAGAGACCCAGTACTTC.

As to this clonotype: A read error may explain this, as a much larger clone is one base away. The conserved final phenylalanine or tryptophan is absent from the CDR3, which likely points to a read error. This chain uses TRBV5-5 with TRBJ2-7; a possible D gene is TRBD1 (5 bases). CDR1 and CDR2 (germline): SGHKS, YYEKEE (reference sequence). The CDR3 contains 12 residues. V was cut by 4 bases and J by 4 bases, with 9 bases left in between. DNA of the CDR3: TGTGCCAGCAGCATCCAGGGATACGAGCAGTACTCC. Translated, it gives CASSIQGYEQYS.

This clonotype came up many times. In DNA, the CDR3 is TGCGCCAGCAGCCAAGCAGCAGGGGGCTTCTCCTACGAGCAGTACTTC. The encoded protein is CASSQAAGGFSYEQYF. The chain couples TRBV4-1 to TRBJ2-7; TRBD1 matches 8 bases. Germline CDR1 is MGHRA and CDR2 is YSYEKL. The CDR3 is 16 residues long. V gave up 1 base and J gave up 0 bases; unmatched junction bases: 5.

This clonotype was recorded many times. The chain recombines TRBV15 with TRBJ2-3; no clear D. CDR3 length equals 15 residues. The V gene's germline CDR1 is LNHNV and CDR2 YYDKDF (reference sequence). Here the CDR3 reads CASGRGGTLVDTQYF. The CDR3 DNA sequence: TGTGCGTCTGGGCGTGGCGGTACATTAGTTGATACGCAGTATTTT.

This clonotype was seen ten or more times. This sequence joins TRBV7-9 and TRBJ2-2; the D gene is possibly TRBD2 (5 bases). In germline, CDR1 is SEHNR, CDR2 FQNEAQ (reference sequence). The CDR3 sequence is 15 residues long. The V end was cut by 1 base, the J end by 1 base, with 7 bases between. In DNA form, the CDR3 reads TGTGCCAGCAGCTTAGGAGGAGGGAACACCGGGGAGCTGTTTTTT. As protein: CASSLGGGNTGELFF.

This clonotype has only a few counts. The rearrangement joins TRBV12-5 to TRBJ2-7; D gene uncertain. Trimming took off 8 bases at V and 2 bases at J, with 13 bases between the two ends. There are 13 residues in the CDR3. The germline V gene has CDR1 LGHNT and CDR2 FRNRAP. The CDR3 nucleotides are TGTGCTAGTCGCGCCGGGCCCACCTACGAGCAGTACTTC. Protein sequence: CASRAGPTYEQYF.

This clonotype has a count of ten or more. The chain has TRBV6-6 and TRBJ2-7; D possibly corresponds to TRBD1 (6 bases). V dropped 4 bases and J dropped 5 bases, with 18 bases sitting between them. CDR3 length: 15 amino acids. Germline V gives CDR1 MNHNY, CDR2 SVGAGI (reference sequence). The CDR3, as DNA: TGTGCCAGCAGTTTCGAGGACAGAACGGGCGACGAGCAGTACTTC. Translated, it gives CASSFEDRTGDEQYF.

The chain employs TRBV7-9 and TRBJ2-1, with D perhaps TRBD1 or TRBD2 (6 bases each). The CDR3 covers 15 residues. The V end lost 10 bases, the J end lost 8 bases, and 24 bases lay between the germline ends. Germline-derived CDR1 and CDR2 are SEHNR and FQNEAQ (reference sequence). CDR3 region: CATGGHTIHQDEQFF. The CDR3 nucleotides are TGTGCCACCGGGGGCCACACCATCCACCAGGATGAGCAGTTCTTC. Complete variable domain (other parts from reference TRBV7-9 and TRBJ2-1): DTGVSQNPRHKITKRGQNVTFRCDPISEHNRLYWYRQTLGQGPEFLTYFQNEAQLEKSRLLSDRFSAERPKGSFSTLEIQRTEQGDSAMYLCATGGHTIHQDEQFFGPGTRLTVL.

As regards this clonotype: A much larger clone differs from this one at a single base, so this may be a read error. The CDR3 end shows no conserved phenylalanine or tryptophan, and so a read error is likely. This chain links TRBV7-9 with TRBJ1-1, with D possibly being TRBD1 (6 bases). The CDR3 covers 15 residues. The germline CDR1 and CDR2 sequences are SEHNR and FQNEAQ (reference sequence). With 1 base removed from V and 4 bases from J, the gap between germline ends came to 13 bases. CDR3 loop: CASSLGGGLGTEAFS. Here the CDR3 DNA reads TGTGCCAGCAGCTTAGGGGGGGGGCTGGGCACTGAAGCTTTCTCT.

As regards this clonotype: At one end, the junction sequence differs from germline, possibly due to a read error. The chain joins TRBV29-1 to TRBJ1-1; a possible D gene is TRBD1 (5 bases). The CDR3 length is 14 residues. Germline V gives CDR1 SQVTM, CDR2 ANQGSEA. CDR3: CSVEDQTENTGAFF. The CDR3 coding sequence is TGTAGCGTTGAAGATCAGACAGAGAACACTGGAGCTTTCTTT.

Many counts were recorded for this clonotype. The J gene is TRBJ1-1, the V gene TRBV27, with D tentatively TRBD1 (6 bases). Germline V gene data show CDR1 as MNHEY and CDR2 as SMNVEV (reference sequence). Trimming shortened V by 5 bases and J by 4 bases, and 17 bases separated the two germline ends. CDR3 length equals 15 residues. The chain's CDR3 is CASSPLLGGSTEAFF. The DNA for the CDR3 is TGTGCCAGCAGTCCTCTCCTAGGGGGATCCACTGAAGCTTTCTTT.

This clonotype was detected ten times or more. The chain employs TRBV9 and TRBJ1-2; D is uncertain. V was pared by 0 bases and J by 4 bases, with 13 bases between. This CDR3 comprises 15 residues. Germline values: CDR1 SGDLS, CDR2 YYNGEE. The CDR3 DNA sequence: TGTGCCAGCAGCGTAGGAGCTACGGCAAGCTATGGCTACACCTTC. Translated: CASSVGATASYGYTF.

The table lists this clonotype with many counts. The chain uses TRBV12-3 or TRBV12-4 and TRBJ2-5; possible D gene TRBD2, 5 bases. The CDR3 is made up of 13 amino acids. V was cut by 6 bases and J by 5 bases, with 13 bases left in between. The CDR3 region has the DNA TGTGCCAGCAGCAAAAACTCGGGGGAGACCCAGTACTTC. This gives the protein CASSKNSGETQYF.

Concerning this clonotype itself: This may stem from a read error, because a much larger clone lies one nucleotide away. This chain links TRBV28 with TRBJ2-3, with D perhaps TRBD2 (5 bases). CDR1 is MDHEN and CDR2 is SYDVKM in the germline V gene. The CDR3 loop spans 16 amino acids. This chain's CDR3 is CAGSTKHDIPGDTQYF. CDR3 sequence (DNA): TGTGCCGGCAGCACAAAACATGATATTCCGGGGGATACGCAGTATTTT.

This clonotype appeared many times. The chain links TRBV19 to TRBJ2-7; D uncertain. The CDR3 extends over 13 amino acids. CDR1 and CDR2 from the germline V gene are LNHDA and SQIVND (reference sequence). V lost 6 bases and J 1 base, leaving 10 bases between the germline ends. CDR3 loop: CASSQTPSYEQYF. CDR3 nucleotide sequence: TGTGCCAGTAGCCAGACCCCTTCCTACGAGCAGTACTTC.

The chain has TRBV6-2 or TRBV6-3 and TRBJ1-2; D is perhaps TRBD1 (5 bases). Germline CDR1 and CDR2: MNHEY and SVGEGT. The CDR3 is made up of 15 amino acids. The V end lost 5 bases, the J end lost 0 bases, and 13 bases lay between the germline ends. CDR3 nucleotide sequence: TGTGCCAGCAGTACTTGGGGCCGCCCTAACTATGGCTACACCTTC. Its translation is CASSTWGRPNYGYTF.

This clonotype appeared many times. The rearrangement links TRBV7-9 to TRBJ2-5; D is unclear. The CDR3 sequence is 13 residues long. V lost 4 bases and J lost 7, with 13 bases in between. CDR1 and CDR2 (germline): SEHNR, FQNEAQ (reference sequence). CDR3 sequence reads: CASSSTLEGTQYF. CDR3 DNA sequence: TGTGCCAGCAGCTCGACCCTAGAAGGGACCCAGTACTTC.

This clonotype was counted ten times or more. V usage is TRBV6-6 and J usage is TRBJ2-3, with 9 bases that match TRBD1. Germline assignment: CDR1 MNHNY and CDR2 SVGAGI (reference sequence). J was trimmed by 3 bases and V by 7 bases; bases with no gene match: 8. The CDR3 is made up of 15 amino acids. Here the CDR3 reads CASNPGTGKTDTQYF. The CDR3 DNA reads TGTGCCAGCAACCCCGGGACAGGGAAGACAGATACGCAGTATTTT.

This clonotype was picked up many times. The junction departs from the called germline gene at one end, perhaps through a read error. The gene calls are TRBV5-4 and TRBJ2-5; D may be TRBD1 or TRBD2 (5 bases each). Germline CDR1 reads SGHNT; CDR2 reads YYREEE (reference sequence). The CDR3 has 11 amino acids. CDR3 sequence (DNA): TGTGCCAGCAGCGCGCCGGGACCCCAGTCCTTC. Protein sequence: CASSAPGPQSF.

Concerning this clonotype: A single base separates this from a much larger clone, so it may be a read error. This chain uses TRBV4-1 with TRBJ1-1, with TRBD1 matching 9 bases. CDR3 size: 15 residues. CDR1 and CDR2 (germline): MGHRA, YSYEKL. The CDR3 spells CAGSPWTGENTEAFF. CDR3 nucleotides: TGCGCCGGCAGCCCATGGACAGGGGAGAACACTGAAGCTTTCTTT.

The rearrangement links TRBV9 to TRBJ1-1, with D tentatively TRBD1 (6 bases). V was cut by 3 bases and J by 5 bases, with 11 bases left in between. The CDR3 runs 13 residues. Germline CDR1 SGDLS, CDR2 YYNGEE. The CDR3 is CASSEGGRTEAFF. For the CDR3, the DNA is TGTGCCAGCAGCGAGGGGGGGAGGACTGAAGCTTTCTTT.

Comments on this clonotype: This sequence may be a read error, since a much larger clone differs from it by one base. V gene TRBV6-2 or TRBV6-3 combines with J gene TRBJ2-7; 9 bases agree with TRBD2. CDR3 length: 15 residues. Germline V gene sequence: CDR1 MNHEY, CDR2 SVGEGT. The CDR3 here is CASRFFSGSSYGQYF. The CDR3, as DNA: TGTGCCAGCAGATTTTTTAGCGGGAGTAGCTACGGGCAGTACTTC.

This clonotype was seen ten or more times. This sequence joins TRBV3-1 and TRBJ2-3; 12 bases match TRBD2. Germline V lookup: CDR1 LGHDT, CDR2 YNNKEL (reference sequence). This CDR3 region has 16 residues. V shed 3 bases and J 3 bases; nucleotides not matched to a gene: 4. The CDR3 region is CASSHYLAGGTDTQYF. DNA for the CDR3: TGTGCCAGCAGCCATTACCTAGCGGGAGGGACAGATACGCAGTATTTT.

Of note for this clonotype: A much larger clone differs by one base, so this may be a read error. The CDR3 loop is CASGQGTGVAYEQYF. The CDR3 bases are TGCGCCAGCGGCCAGGGGACAGGGGTAGCCTACGAGCAGTACTTC. The chain couples TRBV4-3 to TRBJ2-7, with 10 bases fitting TRBD1. Looked up from germline, CDR1 is LGHNA and CDR2 is YSLEER. The CDR3 runs to 15 residues.

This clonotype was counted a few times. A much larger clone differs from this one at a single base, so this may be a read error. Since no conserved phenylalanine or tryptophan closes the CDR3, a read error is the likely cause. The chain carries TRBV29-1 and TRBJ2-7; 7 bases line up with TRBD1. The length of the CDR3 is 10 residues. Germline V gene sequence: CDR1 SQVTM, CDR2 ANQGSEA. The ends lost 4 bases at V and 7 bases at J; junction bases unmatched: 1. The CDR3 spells CSVVTGEQYL. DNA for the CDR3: TGCAGCGTTGTGACAGGGGAGCAGTACCTC.

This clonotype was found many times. CDR3 nucleotide sequence: TGTGCCAGCAGCCAAGAAGGCCGCCAAGAGACCCAGTACTTC. This sequence encodes CASSQEGRQETQYF. The chain employs TRBV3-1 and TRBJ2-5; no definite D call. Trimming removed 0 bases from V and 1 base from J, with 6 bases in between. The CDR3 sequence is 14 residues long. Germline V gene sequence: CDR1 LGHDT, CDR2 YNNKEL (reference sequence).

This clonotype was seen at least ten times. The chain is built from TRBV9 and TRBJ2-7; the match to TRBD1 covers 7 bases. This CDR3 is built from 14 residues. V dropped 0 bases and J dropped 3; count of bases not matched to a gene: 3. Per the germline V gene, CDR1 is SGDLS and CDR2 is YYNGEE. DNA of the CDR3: TGTGCCAGCAGCGTAGCTTACAGGGGCTACGAGCAGTACTTC. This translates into CASSVAYRGYEQYF.

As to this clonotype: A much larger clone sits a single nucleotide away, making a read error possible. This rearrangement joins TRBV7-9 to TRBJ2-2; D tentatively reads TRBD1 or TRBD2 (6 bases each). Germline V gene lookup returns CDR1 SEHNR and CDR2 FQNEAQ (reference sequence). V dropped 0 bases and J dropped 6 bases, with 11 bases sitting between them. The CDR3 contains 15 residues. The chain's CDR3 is CASSLAGGHAGELFF. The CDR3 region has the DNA TGTGCCAGCAGCTTAGCCGGGGGCCACGCCGGGGAGCTGTTTTTT.

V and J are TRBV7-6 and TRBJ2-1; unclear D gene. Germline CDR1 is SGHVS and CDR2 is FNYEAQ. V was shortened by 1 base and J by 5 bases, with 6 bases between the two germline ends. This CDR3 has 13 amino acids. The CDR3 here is CASSLGFDNEQFF. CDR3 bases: TGTGCCAGCAGCTTAGGATTTGACAATGAGCAGTTCTTC.